This T cell receptor beta chain was captured in a study of regulatory T cells in long-lasting Graves disease. This clonotype was picked up a small number of times. Arm-PCR with iRepertoire HTBI primers amplified the CDR3 regions for these TCR beta libraries. TCRdb re-called the multiplex PCR reads through MiXCR, storing one row per CDR3 protein. The sample lists over 350,000 distinct CDR3 sequences; around 21% were seen once. CDR1 SGHAT and CDR2 FQNNGV come from the germline V gene. Trimming shortened V by 0 bases and J by 3 bases, and 15 bases separated the two germline ends. The CDR3 is 16 amino acids. Time point of the sample: persistent/refractory GD, antithyroid drugs over 5 years with positive TRAb. Construction of the TCR library relied on RNA isolated from PBMCs.

This receptor was identified in a female donor with Graves disease. The chain has TRBV11-2 and TRBJ2-7, with D perhaps matching TRBD2 (6 bases). The sample here was peripheral blood mononuclear cells (PBMCs), taken when the disease was refractory, from a patient treated with antithyroid drugs. In nucleotides, the CDR3 is TGTGCCAGCAGCTTAGAACTTGACCGGGGGTACTACGAGCAGTACTTC. Its protein product is CASSLELDRGYYEQYF.